The 27 T cell receptor beta chains in this list originate from one sample, sequenced in a study of T cells expressing NK-cell markers. One entry per CDR3 protein, without DNA, is what TCRdb gives after re-calling the 5' RACE reads. The listing records about 460,000 distinct CDR3 sequences. Sequenced input: blood T cells: a sorted CD56 or NKG2C T cell subset, CD4+ or CD8+ T cells, or bulk PBMC T cells (not recorded which). These receptors were obtained from a woman between 50 and 59 years old in good health.

The rearrangement joins TRBV29-1 to TRBJ2-5; with no DNA, the TCRdb D assignment of TRBD1 cannot be verified. Per germline, CDR1 SQVTM and CDR2 ANQGSEA. CDR3 length: 13 amino acids. The CDR3 spells CSVDRDSQETQYF.

The chain is built from TRBV20-1 and TRBJ1-6; TCRdb lists TRBD1, though no DNA is available to test this call. Germline loops: CDR1 DFQATT, CDR2 SNEGSKA (reference sequence). This CDR3 has 13 residues. CDR3 loop: CSARVDRVSPLHF.

This sequence joins TRBV6-1 and TRBJ1-2. Looked up from germline, CDR1 is MNHNS and CDR2 is SASEGT. The CDR3 is 13 residues long. The CDR3 loop reads CATTPGPNYGYTF.

J is TRBJ2-3 and V is TRBV12-3 or TRBV12-4; as DNA is missing, the TRBD1 call by TCRdb cannot be tested. This CDR3 spans 17 amino acids. The CDR3 reads CASSPLPPASGADTQYF.

This chain links TRBV18 with TRBJ2-7; TCRdb indicates TRBD2, and absent DNA this call remains unverified. This CDR3 is 16 amino acids long. CDR1 is KGHSH, CDR2 LQKENI, per germline. The CDR3 protein is CASSSGPGGPLNEQYF.

The gene calls are TRBV7-9 and TRBJ2-1; there is no DNA to check the TCRdb D call of TRBD1. The CDR3 spans 12 residues. Germline assignment: CDR1 SEHNR and CDR2 FQNEAQ (reference sequence). CDR3 residues: CASSLEGRGGFF.

The chain's CDR3 is CASSLGAGLETQYF. This chain uses TRBV7-2 with TRBJ2-5; there is no DNA to check the TCRdb D call of TRBD2. The V gene's germline CDR1 is SGHTA and CDR2 FQGNSA. The length of the CDR3 is 14 residues.

The rearrangement uses TRBV4-1 and TRBJ2-3. The germline gives CDR1 MGHRA, CDR2 YSYEKL. CDR3 length: 15 amino acids. CDR3: CASSLARSSTDTQYF.

This chain joins TRBV5-1 and TRBJ2-4; TCRdb returns TRBD2, unconfirmable since there is no DNA. The length of the CDR3 is 19 residues. Germline values: CDR1 SGHRS, CDR2 YFSETQ. The CDR3 loop reads CASSLAGTSGSSAKNIQYF. Using reference TRBV5-1 and TRBJ2-4 for the parts outside the CDR3, the full variable domain is KAGVTQTPRYLIKTRGQQVTLSCSPISGHRSVSWYQQTPGQGLQFLFEYFSETQRNKGNFPGRFSGRQFSNSRSEMNVSTLELGDSALYLCASSLAGTSGSSAKNIQYFGAGTRLSVL.

The rearrangement uses TRBV10-2 and TRBJ1-5. The CDR3 consists of 14 residues. Germline CDR1 reads WSHSY; CDR2 reads SAAADI. The chain's CDR3 is CASSESGVRQPQHF.

The chain carries TRBV5-1 and TRBJ2-7; the D gene TCRdb calls, TRBD2, cannot be checked with no DNA. CDR1 and CDR2 (germline): SGHRS, YFSETQ. The CDR3 length is 17 residues. The CDR3 spells CASSLFLQLAFSYEQYF. Based on the CDR3 plus reference TRBV5-1 and TRBJ2-7, the full variable domain is KAGVTQTPRYLIKTRGQQVTLSCSPISGHRSVSWYQQTPGQGLQFLFEYFSETQRNKGNFPGRFSGRQFSNSRSEMNVSTLELGDSALYLCASSLFLQLAFSYEQYFGPGTRLTVT.

V usage is TRBV13 and J usage is TRBJ2-3; TCRdb selects TRBD2, and the lack of DNA leaves this call unchecked. CDR3 length: 17 residues. CDR1 PRHDT and CDR2 FYEKMQ come from the germline V gene (reference sequence). The CDR3 loop is CASSPGRFASGTDTQYF.

The chain employs TRBV30 and TRBJ1-1. CDR1 and CDR2 from the germline V gene are GTSNPN and SVGIG (reference sequence). CDR3 length: 11 amino acids. This CDR3 is CAWTEYTEAFF.

This chain joins TRBV6-4 and TRBJ2-1; TCRdb gives TRBD1 as the D gene, but with no DNA this cannot be confirmed. The CDR3 is 14 residues long. Germline values: CDR1 MRHNA, CDR2 SNTAGT. The chain's CDR3 is CASRRTGADSEQFF.

The rearrangement links TRBV12-3 or TRBV12-4 to TRBJ1-2; the D gene TCRdb calls, TRBD1, cannot be checked with no DNA. The CDR3 sequence is 14 residues long. CDR3 sequence reads: CASSRGGLYYGYTF.

The CDR3 is CASGLVQGLRQPQHF. The rearrangement joins TRBV12-5 to TRBJ1-5. The length of the CDR3 is 15 residues. CDR1 is LGHNT, CDR2 FRNRAP, per germline. Combining the CDR3 with reference TRBV12-5 and TRBJ1-5 gives the whole variable domain DARVTQTPRHKVTEMGQEVTMRCQPILGHNTVFWYRQTMMQGLELLAYFRNRAPLDDSGMPKDRFSAEMPDATLATLKIQPSEPRDSAVYFCASGLVQGLRQPQHFGDGTRLSIL.

The V call is TRBV19, the J call TRBJ2-2; the D gene TCRdb calls, TRBD2, cannot be checked with no DNA. CDR1 LNHDA and CDR2 SQIVND come from the germline V gene (reference sequence). CDR3 size: 15 residues. The CDR3 region is CASRMGGANTGELFF.

The rearrangement links TRBV12-3 or TRBV12-4 to TRBJ1-5. CDR3 length: 12 amino acids. The CDR3 region is CASSLERRPQHF.

This rearrangement joins TRBV10-3 to TRBJ2-1; TCRdb designates TRBD2, a call that cannot be tested without DNA. CDR3 length equals 14 residues. Looked up from germline, CDR1 is ENHRY and CDR2 is SYGVKD. CDR3 protein: CAISPGLAFGEQFF.

The J gene is TRBJ2-3, the V gene TRBV19; TCRdb picks TRBD1, but there is no DNA to check that call. Germline V gene data show CDR1 as LNHDA and CDR2 as SQIVND (reference sequence). The CDR3 consists of 15 residues. The CDR3 sequence is CASSPGTVPTDTQYF.

The chain has TRBV19 and TRBJ2-7. CDR1 is LNHDA and CDR2 is SQIVND in the germline V gene (reference sequence). This CDR3 has 14 residues. The CDR3 loop reads CASSIRQASYEQYF.

The chain's CDR3 is CASRGPIFYGYTF. The chain has TRBV25-1 and TRBJ1-2; TCRdb reports TRBD1, a call that lacks DNA to check it against. The germline gives CDR1 MGHDK, CDR2 SYGVNS. The CDR3 runs to 13 residues.

The chain uses TRBV3-1 and TRBJ2-7. Germline lookup yields CDR1 LGHDT and CDR2 YNNKEL (reference sequence). The CDR3 has 15 amino acids. The CDR3 region is CASSQDLGGNYEQYF.

The rearrangement joins TRBV9 to TRBJ1-2; lacking DNA, the TRBD1 call made by TCRdb goes unchecked. Looked up from germline, CDR1 is SGDLS and CDR2 is YYNGEE. The CDR3 spans 14 residues. The CDR3 loop reads CASTLGGQDYGYTF.

This chain links TRBV7-9 with TRBJ1-1. The germline CDR1 and CDR2 sequences are SEHNR and FQNEAQ (reference sequence). CDR3 length: 15 amino acids. CDR3 in amino acids: CASSLGSQPTEEAFF.

The chain employs TRBV12-3 or TRBV12-4 and TRBJ2-2; TCRdb's D call, TRBD2, is unchecked because there is no DNA. The CDR3 length is 17 residues. CDR3: CASSSPGDSRGGGELFF.

The chain is built from TRBV11-2 and TRBJ2-1; TCRdb picks TRBD2, but there is no DNA to check that call. Looked up from germline, CDR1 is SGHAT and CDR2 is FQNNGV. This CDR3 is built from 15 residues. The CDR3: CASSSSSGRIGEQFF.